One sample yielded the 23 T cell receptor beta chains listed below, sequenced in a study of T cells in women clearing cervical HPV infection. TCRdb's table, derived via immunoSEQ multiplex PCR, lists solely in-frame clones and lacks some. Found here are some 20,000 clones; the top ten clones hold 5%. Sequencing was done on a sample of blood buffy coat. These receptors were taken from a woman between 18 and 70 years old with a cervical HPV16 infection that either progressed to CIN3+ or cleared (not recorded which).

The DNA read from the CDR3 is TGTGCCAGCAGCCAAGGGGCAGGGGGTCTCGAG. Encoded protein: CASSQGAGGLE. The entire CDR3 is CASSQGAGGLEQYF. The chain couples TRBV3-1 (or the pseudogene TRBV3-2) to TRBJ2-7; 7 nucleotides agree with TRBD1. With the read ending 3 residues before the CDR3 end, the germline J gene is used to fill in that end. The germline CDR1 and CDR2 sequences are LGHDT and YNNKEL (reference sequence). The trim removed 1 base at V and 6 bases at J, leaving 6 bases unmatched. The CDR3 has 14 amino acids.

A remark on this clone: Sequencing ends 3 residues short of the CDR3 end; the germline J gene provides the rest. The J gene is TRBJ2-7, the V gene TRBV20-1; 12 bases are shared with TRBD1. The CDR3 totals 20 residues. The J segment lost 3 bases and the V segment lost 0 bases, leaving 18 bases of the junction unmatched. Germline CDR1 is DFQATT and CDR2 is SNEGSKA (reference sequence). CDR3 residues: CSARDLGTGGPVRRGYEQYF. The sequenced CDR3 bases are TGCAGTGCTAGAGATCTAGGGACAGGGGGCCCGGTCCGGAGGGGCTACGAG.

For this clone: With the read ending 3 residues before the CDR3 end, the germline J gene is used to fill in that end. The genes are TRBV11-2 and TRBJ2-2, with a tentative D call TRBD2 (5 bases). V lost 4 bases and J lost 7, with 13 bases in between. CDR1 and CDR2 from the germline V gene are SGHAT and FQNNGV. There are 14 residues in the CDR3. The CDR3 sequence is CASSSPPGNGELFF. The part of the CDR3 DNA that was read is TGTGCCAGCAGCTCCCCGCCGGGGAACGGGGAG.

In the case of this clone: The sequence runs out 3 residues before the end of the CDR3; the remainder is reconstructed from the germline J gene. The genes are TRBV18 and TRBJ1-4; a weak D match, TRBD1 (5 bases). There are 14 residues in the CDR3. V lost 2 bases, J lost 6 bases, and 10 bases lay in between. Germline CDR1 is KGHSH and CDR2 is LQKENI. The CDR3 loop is CASSPGGGDEKLFF. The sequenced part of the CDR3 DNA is TGTGCCAGCTCACCAGGCGGAGGGGATGAAAAA.

The CDR3 DNA, read in part, is TGTGCCAGCAGTGAAGGGGGACATTCCTCTGGGGCCAACGTC. Protein sequence: CASSEGGHSSGANV. The full CDR3 is CASSEGGHSSGANVLTF. This chain links TRBV2 with TRBJ2-6, with D perhaps TRBD1 (6 bases). The CDR3 end lies 3 residues beyond the end of the read and is filled in from the germline J gene. Trimming stripped 1 base from V and 0 bases from J, with 10 bases between. Looked up from germline, CDR1 is SNHLY and CDR2 is FYNNEI. The CDR3 covers 17 residues.

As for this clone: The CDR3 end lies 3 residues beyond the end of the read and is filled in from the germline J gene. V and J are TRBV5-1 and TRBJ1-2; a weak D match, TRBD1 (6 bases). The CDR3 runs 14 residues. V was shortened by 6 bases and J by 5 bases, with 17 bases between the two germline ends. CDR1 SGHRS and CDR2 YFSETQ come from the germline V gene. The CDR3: CASTLGGAFYGYTF. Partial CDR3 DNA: TGCGCCAGCACCCTCGGGGGGGCGTTTTATGGC.

CDR3 DNA (partial): TGTGCCAGCAGTTTAGACGGAAGCAGGGATACG. Translated, it gives CASSLDGSRDT. In full, the CDR3 is CASSLDGSRDTQYF. The V and J genes are TRBV12-3 or TRBV12-4 and TRBJ2-3; D remains unclear. The read ends 3 residues shy of where the CDR3 ends; the end is completed using the germline J gene. The CDR3 length is 14 residues. Trimming left V 1 base short and J 6 bases short, with 11 bases between.

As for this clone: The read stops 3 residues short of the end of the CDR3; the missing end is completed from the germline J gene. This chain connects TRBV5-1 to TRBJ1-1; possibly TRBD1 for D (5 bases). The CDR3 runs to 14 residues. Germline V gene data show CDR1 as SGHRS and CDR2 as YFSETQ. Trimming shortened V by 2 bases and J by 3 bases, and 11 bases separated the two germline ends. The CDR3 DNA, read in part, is TGCGCCAGCAGCTTTGGTAGGGGATACACTGAA. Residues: CASSFGRGYTE. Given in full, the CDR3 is CASSFGRGYTEAFF.

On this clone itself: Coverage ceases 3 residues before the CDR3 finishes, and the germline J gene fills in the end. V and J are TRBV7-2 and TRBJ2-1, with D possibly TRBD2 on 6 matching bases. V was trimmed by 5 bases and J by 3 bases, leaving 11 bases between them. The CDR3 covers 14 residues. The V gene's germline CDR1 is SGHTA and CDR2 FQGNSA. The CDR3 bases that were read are TGTGCCAGCAGCATCGGGCGGGGCTACAATGAG. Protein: CASSIGRGYNE. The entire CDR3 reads CASSIGRGYNEQFF.

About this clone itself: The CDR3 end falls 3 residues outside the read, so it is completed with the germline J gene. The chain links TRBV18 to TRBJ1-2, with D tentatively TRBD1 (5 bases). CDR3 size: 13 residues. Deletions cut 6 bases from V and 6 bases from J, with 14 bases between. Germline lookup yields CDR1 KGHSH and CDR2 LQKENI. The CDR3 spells CASSRDSTDGYTF. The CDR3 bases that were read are TGTGCCAGCTCCCGAGACAGCACGGATGGC. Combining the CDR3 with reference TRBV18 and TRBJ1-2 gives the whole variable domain NAGVMQNPRHLVRRRGQEARLRCSPMKGHSHVYWYRQLPEEGLKFMVYLQKENIIDESGMPKERFSAEFPKEGPSILRIQQVVRGDSAAYFCASSRDSTDGYTFGSGTRLTVV.

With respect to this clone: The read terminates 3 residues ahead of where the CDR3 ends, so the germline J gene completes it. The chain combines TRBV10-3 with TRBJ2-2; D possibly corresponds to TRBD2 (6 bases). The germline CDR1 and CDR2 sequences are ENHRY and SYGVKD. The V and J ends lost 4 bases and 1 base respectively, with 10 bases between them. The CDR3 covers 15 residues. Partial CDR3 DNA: TGTGCCATCAGTGGGGGGGATAAGAACACCGGGGAG. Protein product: CAISGGDKNTGE. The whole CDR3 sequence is CAISGGDKNTGELFF.

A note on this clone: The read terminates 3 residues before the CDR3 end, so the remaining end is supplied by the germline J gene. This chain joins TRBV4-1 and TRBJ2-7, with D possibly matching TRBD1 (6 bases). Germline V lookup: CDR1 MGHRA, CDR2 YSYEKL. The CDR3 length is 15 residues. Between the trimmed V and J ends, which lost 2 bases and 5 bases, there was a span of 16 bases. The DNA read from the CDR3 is TGCGCCAGCAGCCAACTCCAGGGGTTGAATGACGAG. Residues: CASSQLQGLNDE. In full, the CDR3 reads CASSQLQGLNDEQYF.

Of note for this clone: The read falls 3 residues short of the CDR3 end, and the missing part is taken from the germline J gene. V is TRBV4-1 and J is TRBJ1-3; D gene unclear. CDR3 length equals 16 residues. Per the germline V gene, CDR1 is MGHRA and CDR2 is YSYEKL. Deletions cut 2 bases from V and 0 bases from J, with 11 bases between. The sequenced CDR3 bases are TGCGCCAGCAGCCAACGTCCCCCTAACTCTGGAAACACC. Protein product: CASSQRPPNSGNT. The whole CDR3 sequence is CASSQRPPNSGNTIYF.

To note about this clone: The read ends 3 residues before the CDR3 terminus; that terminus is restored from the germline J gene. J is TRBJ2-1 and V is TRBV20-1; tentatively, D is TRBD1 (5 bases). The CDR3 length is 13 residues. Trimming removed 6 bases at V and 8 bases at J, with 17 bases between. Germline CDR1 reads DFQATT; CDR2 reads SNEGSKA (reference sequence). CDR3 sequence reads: CSAIRTSRDEQFF. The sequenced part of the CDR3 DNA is TGCAGTGCCATCAGGACAAGTAGGGATGAG.

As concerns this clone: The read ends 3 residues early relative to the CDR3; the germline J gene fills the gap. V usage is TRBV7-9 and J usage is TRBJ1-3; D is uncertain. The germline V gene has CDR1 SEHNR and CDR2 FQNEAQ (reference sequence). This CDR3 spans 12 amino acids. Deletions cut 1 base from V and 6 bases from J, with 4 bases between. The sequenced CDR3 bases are TGTGCCAGCAGCTTAGAAGCAAACACC. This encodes CASSLEANT. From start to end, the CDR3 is CASSLEANTIYF.

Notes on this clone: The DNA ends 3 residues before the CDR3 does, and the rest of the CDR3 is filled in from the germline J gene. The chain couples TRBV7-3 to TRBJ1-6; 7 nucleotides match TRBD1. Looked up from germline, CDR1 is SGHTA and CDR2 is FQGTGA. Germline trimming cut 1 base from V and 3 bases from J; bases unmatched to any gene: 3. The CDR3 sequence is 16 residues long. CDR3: CASSLKAGGYNSPLHF. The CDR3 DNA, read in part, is TGTGCCAGCAGCTTAAAGGCAGGGGGCTATAATTCACCC.

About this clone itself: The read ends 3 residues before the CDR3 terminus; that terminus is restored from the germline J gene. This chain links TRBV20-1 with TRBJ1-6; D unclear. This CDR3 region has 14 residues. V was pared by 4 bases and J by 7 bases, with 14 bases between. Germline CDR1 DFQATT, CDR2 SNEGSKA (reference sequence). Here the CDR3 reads CSAKVWQANSPLHF. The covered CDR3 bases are TGCAGTGCTAAGGTTTGGCAGGCGAATTCACCC.

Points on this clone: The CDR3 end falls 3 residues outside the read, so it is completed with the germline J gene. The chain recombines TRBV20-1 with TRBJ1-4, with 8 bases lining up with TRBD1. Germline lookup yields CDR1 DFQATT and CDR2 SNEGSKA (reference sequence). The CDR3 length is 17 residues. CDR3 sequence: CSARPTGEYSYNSPLFF. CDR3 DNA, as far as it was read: TGCAGTGCTAGACCGACAGGGGAGTATTCCTATAATTCACCA.

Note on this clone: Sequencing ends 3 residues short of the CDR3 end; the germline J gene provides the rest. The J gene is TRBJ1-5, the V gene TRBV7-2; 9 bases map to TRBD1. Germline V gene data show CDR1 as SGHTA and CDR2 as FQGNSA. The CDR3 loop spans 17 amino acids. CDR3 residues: CASRLAEGDRGNQPQHF. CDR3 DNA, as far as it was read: TGTGCAAGTCGCTTAGCGGAGGGGGACAGGGGCAATCAGCCC.

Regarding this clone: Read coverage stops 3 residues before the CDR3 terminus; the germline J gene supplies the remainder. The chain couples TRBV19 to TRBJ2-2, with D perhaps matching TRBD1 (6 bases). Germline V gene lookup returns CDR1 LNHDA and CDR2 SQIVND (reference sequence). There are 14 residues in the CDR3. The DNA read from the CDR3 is TGTGCCAGTAATCTGGGACACCCAGGTGAAAAG. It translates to CASNLGHPGEK. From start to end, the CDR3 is CASNLGHPGEKLFF.

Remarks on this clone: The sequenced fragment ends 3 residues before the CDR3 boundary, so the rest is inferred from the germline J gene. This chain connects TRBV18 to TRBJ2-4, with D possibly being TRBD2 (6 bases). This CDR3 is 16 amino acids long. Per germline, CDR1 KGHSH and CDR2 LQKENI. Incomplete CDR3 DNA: TGTGCCAGCTCACCGGACTACGCCGGGACCTCAGATGGT. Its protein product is CASSPDYAGTSDG. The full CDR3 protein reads CASSPDYAGTSDGQYF.

CDR3 region: CASSLTSGGITDTQYF. Partial CDR3 DNA: TGTGCCAGCAGCCTTACTAGCGGGGGGATCACAGATACG. The genes are TRBV9 and TRBJ2-3; TRBD2 aligns across 12 bases. The DNA ends 3 residues before the CDR3 does, and the rest of the CDR3 is filled in from the germline J gene. There are 16 residues in the CDR3. The V gene end was trimmed by 4 bases and the J gene end by 2 bases; junction bases not matched to a gene: 5. Germline lookup yields CDR1 SGDLS and CDR2 YYNGEE.

The covered CDR3 bases are TGTGCCAGCAGCCAAGACCTAGGTGACGGGGAG. Translation: CASSQDLGDGE. The whole CDR3 region reads CASSQDLGDGELFF. This chain connects TRBV4-2 to TRBJ2-2; D gene ambiguous. The sequence runs out 3 residues before the end of the CDR3; the remainder is reconstructed from the germline J gene. The germline V gene has CDR1 LGHNA and CDR2 YNFKEQ. The CDR3 has 14 residues. Trimming took 0 bases from V and 7 from J, leaving 9 bases between them.